Reported below is one T cell receptor (beta chain). This record comes from a study of beta chain features in type 1 diabetes. The authors obtained over 95% purity in all sorted populations. Expressed TCRB transcripts were sequenced after all isolated RNA was converted to cDNA. Assay: immunoSEQ multiplex PCR; the TCRdb copy retains only in-frame clones and omits some. The sample yields hundreds of thousands of clones, around 65% seen once. V shed 4 bases and J shed 8 bases, with 15 bases lying between them. CDR3 length equals 14 residues. CDR1 is SGHTA and CDR2 is FQGNSA in the germline V gene. This chain joins TRBV7-2 and TRBJ2-4; possible D gene TRBD2, 5 bases. Sequencing input: naive CD4+ T cells from blood. The sequence derives from a man between 25 and 39 years old in good health. The CDR3 nucleotides are TGTGCCAGCAGCTGGGGTGGGAGCGTGGACATTCAGTACTTC. Its translation is CASSWGGSVDIQYF.